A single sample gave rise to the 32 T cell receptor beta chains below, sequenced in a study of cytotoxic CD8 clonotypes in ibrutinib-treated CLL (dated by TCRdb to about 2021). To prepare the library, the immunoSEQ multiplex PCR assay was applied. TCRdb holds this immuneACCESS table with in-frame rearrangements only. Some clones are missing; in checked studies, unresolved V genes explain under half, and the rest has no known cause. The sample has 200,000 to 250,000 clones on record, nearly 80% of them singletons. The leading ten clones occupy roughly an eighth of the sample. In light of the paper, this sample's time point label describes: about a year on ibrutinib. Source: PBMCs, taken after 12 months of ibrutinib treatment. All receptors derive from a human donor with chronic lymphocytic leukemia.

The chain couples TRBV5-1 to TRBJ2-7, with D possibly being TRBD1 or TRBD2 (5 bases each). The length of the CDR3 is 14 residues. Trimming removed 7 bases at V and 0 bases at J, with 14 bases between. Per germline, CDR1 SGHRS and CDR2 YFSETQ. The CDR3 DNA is TGCGCCAGCTCCGGGGACCAGATCTCCTACGAGCAGTACTTC. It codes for CASSGDQISYEQYF.

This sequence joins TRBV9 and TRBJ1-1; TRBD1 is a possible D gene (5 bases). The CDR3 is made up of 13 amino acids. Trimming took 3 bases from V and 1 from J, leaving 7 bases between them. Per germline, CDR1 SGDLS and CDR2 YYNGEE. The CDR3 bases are TGTGCCAGCAGCGCGGGGGGGAACACTGAAGCTTTCTTT. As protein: CASSAGGNTEAFF.

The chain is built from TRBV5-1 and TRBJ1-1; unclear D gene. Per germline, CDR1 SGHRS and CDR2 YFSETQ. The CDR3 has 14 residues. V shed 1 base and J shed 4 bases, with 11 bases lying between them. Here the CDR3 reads CASSLTRDGTEAFF. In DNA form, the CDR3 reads TGCGCCAGCAGCTTGACGAGGGATGGCACTGAAGCTTTCTTT.

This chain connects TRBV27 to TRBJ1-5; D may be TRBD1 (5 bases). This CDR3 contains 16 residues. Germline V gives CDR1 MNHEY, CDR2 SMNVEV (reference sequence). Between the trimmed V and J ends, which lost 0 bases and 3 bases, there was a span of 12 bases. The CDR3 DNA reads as TGTGCCAGCAGTTTATCGTACGGGGCAACCAATCAGCCCCAGCATTTT. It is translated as CASSLSYGATNQPQHF.

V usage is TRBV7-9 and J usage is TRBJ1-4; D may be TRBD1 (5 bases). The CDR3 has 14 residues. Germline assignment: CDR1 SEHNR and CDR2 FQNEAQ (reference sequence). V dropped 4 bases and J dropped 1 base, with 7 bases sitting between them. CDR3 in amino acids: CASSSQGTNEKLFF. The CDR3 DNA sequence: TGTGCCAGCAGCTCCCAGGGAACTAATGAAAAACTGTTTTTT.

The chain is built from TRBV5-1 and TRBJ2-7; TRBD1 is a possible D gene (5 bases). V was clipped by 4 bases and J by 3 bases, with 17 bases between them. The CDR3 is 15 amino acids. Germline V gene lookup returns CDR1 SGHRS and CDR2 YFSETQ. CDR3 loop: CASSAIDRWVYEQYF. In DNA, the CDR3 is TGCGCCAGCAGCGCCATCGACAGATGGGTCTACGAGCAGTACTTC.

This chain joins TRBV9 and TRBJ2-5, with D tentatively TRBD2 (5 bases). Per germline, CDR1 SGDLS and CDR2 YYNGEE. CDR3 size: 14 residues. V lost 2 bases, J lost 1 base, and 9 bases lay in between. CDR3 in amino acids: CASSVLSAQETQYF. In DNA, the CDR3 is TGTGCCAGCAGCGTGCTTAGCGCCCAAGAGACCCAGTACTTC.

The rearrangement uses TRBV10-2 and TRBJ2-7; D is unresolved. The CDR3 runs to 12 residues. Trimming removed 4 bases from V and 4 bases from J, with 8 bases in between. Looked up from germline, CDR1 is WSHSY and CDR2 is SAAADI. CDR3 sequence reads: CASSGTAYEQYF. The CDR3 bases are TGCGCCAGCAGTGGGACCGCTTACGAGCAGTACTTC.

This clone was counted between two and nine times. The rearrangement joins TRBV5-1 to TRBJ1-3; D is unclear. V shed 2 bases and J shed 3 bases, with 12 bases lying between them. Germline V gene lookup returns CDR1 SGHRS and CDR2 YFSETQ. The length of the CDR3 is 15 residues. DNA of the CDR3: TGCGCCAGCAGCTTCCAACCGGGTCTTGGAAACACCATATATTTT. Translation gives CASSFQPGLGNTIYF.

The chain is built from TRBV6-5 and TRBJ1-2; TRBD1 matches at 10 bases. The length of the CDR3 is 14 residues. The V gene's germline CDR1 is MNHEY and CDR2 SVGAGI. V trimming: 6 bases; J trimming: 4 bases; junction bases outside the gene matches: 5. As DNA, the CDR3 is TGTGCCAGCAGACTAGGACAGGGGGTCTATGGCTACACCTTC. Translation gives CASRLGQGVYGYTF.

The CDR3 DNA reads as TGTGCCAGCAGCTTAGGGGGGGCGCGAAGAGTCGAGCAGTACTTC. Amino acids: CASSLGGARRVEQYF. The gene calls are TRBV7-2 and TRBJ2-7, with D perhaps TRBD1 or TRBD2 (6 bases each). With 1 base removed from V and 6 bases from J, the gap between germline ends came to 16 bases. The length of the CDR3 is 15 residues. The germline V gene has CDR1 SGHTA and CDR2 FQGNSA.

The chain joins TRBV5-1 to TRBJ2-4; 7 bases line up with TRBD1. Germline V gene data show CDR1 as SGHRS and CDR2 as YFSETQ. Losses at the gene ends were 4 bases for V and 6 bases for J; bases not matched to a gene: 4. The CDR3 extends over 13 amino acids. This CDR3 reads CASSQGQRNIQYF. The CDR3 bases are TGCGCCAGCAGCCAGGGACAGCGAAACATTCAGTACTTC.

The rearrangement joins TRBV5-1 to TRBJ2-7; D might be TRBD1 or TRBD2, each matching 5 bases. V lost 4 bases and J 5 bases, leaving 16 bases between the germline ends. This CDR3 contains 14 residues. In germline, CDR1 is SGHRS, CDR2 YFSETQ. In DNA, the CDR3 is TGCGCCAGCAGCCCAGGGACGGGCGGTAACGAGCAGTACTTC. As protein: CASSPGTGGNEQYF. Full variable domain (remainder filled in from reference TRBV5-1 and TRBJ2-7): KAGVTQTPRYLIKTRGQQVTLSCSPISGHRSVSWYQQTPGQGLQFLFEYFSETQRNKGNFPGRFSGRQFSNSRSEMNVSTLELGDSALYLCASSPGTGGNEQYFGPGTRLTVT.

The CDR3 sequence is CASSQDGTSGVWGNIQYF. The CDR3 DNA sequence: TGTGCCAGCAGCCAAGATGGGACTAGCGGAGTGTGGGGAAACATTCAGTACTTC. The chain is built from TRBV4-2 and TRBJ2-4; 11 bases line up with TRBD2. CDR1 and CDR2 (germline): LGHNA, YNFKEQ. The CDR3 consists of 18 residues. The trim removed 0 bases at V and 6 bases at J, leaving 10 bases unmatched.

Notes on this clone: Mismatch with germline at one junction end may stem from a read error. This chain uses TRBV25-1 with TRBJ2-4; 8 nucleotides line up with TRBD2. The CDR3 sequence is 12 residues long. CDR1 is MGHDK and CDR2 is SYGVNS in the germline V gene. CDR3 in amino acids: CASSEYGGGPTF. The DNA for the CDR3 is TGTGCCAGCAGTGAATACGGCGGGGGGCCTACCTTC. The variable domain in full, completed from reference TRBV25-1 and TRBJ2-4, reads EADIYQTPRYLVIGTGKKITLECSQTMGHDKMYWYQQDPGMELHLIHYSYGVNSTEKGDLSSESTVSRIRTEHFPLTLESARPSHTSQYLCASSEYGGGPTFGAGTRLSVL.

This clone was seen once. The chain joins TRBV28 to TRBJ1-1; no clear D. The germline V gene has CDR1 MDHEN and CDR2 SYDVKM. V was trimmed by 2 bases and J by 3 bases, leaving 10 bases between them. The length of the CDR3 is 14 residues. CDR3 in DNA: TGTGCCAGCAGTTTAGCCGGTTTTGACACTGAAGCTTTCTTT. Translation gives CASSLAGFDTEAFF.

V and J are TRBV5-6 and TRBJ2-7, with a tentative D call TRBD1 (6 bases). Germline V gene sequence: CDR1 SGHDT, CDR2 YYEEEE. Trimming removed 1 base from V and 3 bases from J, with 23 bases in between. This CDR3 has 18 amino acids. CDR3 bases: TGTGCCAGCAGCTTGTTTTATTCGGACAGTACTGCGGGCTACGAGCAGTACTTC. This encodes CASSLFYSDSTAGYEQYF.

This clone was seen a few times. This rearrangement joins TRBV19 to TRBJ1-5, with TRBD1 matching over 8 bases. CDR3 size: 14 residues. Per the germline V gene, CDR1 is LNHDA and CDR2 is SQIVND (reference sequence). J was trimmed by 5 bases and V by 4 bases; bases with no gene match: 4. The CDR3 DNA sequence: TGTGCCAGTAGTAGGGGACAGGATCATCAGCCCCAGCATTTT. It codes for CASSRGQDHQPQHF.

The chain's CDR3 is CASSPGGGNTEAFF. CDR3 bases: TGTGCCAGCAGCCCAGGGGGGGGTAACACTGAAGCTTTCTTT. The rearrangement joins TRBV6-6 to TRBJ1-1; 7 bases are a match to TRBD1. Trimming took 6 bases from V and 2 from J; bases not matched to a gene: 6. This CDR3 spans 14 amino acids. In germline, CDR1 is MNHNY, CDR2 SVGAGI (reference sequence).

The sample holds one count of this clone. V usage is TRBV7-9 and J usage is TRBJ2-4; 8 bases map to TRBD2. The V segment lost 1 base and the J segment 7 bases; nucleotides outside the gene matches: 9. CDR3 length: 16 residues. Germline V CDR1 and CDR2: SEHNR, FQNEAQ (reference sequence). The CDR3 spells CASSLGSGRGFNIQYF. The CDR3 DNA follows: TGTGCCAGCAGCTTAGGCAGCGGGAGAGGGTTTAACATTCAGTACTTC. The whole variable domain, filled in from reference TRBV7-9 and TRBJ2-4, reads DTGVSQNPRHKITKRGQNVTFRCDPISEHNRLYWYRQTLGQGPEFLTYFQNEAQLEKSRLLSDRFSAERPKGSFSTLEIQRTEQGDSAMYLCASSLGSGRGFNIQYFGAGTRLSVL.

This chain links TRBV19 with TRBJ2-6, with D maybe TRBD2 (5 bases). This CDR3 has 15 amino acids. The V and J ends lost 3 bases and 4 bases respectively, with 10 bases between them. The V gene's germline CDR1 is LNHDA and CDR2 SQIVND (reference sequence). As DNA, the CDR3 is TGTGCCAGTAGTATTTGGGGAGCCGGGGCCAACGTCCTGACTTTC. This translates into CASSIWGAGANVLTF.

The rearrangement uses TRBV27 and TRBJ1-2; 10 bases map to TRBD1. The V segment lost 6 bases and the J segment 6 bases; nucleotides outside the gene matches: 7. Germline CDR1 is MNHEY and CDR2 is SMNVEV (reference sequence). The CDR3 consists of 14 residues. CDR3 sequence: CASSRDRGLDGYTF. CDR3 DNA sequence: TGTGCCAGCAGCCGAGACAGGGGGCTAGATGGCTACACCTTC.

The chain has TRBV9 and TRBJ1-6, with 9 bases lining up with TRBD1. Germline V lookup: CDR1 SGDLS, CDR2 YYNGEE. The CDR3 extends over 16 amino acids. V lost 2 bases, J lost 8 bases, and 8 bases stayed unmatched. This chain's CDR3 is CASSVSSDRGDSPLHF. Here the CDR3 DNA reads TGTGCCAGCAGCGTGTCCTCGGACAGGGGTGATTCACCCCTCCACTTT.

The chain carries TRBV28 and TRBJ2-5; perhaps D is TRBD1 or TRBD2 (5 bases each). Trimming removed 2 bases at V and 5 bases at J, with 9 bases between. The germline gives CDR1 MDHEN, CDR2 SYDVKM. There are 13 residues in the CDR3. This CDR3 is CASSLGGRETQYF. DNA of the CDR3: TGTGCCAGCAGTTTAGGGGGAAGGGAGACCCAGTACTTC. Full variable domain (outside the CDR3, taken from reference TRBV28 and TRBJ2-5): DVKVTQSSRYLVKRTGEKVFLECVQDMDHENMFWYRQDPGLGLRLIYFSYDVKMKEKGDIPEGYSVSREKKERFSLILESASTNQTSMYLCASSLGGRETQYFGPGTRLLVL.

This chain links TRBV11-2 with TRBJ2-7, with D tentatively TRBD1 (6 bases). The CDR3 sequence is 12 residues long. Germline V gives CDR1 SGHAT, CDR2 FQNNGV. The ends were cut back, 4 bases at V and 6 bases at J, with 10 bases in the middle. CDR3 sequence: CASSSYRVEQYF. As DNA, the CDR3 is TGTGCCAGCAGCTCTTACAGGGTCGAGCAGTACTTC.

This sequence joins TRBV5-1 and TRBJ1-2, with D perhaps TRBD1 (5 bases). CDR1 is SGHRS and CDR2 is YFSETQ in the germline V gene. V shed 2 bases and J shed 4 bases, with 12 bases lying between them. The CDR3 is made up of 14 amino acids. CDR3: CASSFEGSSYGYTF. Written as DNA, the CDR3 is TGCGCCAGCAGCTTCGAGGGGTCATCCTATGGCTACACCTTC.

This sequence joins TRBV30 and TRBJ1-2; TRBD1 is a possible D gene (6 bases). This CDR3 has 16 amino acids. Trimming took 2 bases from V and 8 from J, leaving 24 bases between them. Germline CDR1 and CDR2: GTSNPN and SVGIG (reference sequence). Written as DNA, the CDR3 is TGTGCCTGGAGTCCGACTTCCACGGGGGCGCCGGGCGGCTACACCTTC. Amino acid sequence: CAWSPTSTGAPGGYTF.

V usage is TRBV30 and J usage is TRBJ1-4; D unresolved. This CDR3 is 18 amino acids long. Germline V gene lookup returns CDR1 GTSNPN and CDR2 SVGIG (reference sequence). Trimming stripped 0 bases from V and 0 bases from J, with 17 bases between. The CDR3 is CAWSVLARTATTNEKLFF. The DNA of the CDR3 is TGTGCCTGGAGTGTACTTGCCAGGACGGCTACAACTAATGAAAAACTGTTTTTT. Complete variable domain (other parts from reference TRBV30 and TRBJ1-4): SQTIHQWPATLVQPVGSPLSLECTVEGTSNPNLYWYRQAAGRGLQLLFYSVGIGQISSEVPQNLSASRPQDRQFILSSKKLLLSDSGFYLCAWSVLARTATTNEKLFFGSGTQLSVL.

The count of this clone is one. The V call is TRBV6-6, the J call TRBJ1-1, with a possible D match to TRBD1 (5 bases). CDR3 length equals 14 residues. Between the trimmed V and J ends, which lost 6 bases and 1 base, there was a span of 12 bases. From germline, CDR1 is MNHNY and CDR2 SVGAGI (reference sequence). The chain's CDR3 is CASRDGGWNTEAFF. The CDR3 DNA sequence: TGTGCCAGCAGAGACGGGGGGTGGAACACTGAAGCTTTCTTT.

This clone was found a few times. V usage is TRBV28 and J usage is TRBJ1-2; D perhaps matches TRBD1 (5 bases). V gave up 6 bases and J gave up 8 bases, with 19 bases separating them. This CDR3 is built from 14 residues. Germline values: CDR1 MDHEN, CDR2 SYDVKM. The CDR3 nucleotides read TGTGCCAGCAGGGCCGGGACTGGGAATAGGGGCTACACCTTC. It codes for CASRAGTGNRGYTF.

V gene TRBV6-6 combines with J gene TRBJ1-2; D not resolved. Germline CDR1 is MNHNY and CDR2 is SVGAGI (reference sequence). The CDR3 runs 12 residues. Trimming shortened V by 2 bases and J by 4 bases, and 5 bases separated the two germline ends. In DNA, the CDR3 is TGTGCCAGCAGTTACCTGGTCTATGGCTACACCTTC. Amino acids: CASSYLVYGYTF.

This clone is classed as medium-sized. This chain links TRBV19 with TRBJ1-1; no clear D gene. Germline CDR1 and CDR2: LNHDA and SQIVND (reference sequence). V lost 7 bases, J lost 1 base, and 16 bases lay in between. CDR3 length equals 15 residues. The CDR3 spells CASKLAGRANTEAFF. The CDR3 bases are TGTGCCAGTAAATTAGCAGGAAGGGCGAACACTGAAGCTTTCTTT.